This passage covers 30 T cell receptor beta chains from one sample sequenced in a study of response to subunit inactivated influenza vaccine. TCRdb reanalysed the RT-PCR reads using MiXCR and keeps one entry per CDR3 protein. The sample records approximately 480,000 distinct CDR3 sequences, about 10% being singletons. Here the sequenced sample was PBMCs from blood, taken 45 days after vaccination. The receptors here all came from a man over 45 who received an inactivated influenza vaccine.

This clonotype was counted a few times. V usage is TRBV4-3 and J usage is TRBJ2-7; D is ambiguous. V shed 0 bases and J shed 0 bases, with 9 bases lying between them. The CDR3 has 15 amino acids. CDR1 is LGHNA and CDR2 is YSLEER in the germline V gene. In DNA, the CDR3 is TGCGCCAGCAGCCAAGATCTCCTAAGCTCCTACGAGCAGTACTTC. Amino acid sequence: CASSQDLLSSYEQYF.

V is TRBV5-1 and J is TRBJ2-1; TRBD1 aligns across 8 bases. CDR1 is SGHRS and CDR2 is YFSETQ in the germline V gene. Trimming cost V 1 base and J 3 bases; bases outside gene matches: 9. This CDR3 is built from 17 residues. Here the CDR3 reads CASSLTRDRPYYNEQFF. The DNA for the CDR3 is TGCGCCAGCAGCTTGACCAGGGACAGGCCCTACTACAATGAGCAGTTCTTC.

The chain employs TRBV7-8 and TRBJ2-3; TRBD1 is a possible D gene (5 bases). Per the germline V gene, CDR1 is SGHVS and CDR2 is FQNEAQ. V lost 1 base and J 3 bases, leaving 17 bases between the germline ends. The CDR3 sequence is 17 residues long. Here the CDR3 reads CASSLVGGREWTDTQYF. The CDR3 nucleotides read TGTGCCAGCAGCTTAGTTGGTGGCAGGGAATGGACAGATACGCAGTATTTT.

This clonotype appeared a few times. The chain couples TRBV7-2 to TRBJ2-2; 10 bases are shared with TRBD1. The CDR3 loop spans 16 amino acids. Germline V gene sequence: CDR1 SGHTA, CDR2 FQGNSA. Unmatched junction bases numbered 7, after V lost 5 bases and J lost 4 bases. The CDR3 nucleotides are TGTGCCAGCAGCGGCCAGACAGGGGGCGGCACCGGGGAGCTGTTTTTT. Amino acid sequence: CASSGQTGGGTGELFF.

The V call is TRBV3-1, the J call TRBJ2-3; 8 bases line up with TRBD2. This CDR3 comprises 16 residues. The germline CDR1 and CDR2 sequences are LGHDT and YNNKEL (reference sequence). The V gene end was trimmed by 4 bases and the J gene end by 1 base; junction bases not matched to a gene: 7. The CDR3 region is CASSPRGAGGTDTQYF. The CDR3 region has the DNA TGTGCCAGCAGCCCACGGGGAGCGGGAGGCACAGATACGCAGTATTTT.

This CDR3 is CASSQHGTKNNEQFF. In DNA form, the CDR3 reads TGTGCCAGCAGCCAGCACGGGACTAAGAACAATGAGCAGTTCTTC. This sequence joins TRBV3-1 and TRBJ2-1, with 7 bases identical to TRBD2. The CDR3 is 15 amino acids. The V gene's germline CDR1 is LGHDT and CDR2 YNNKEL (reference sequence). The ends lost 3 bases at V and 5 bases at J; junction bases unmatched: 7.

This clonotype has just a few counts. V and J are TRBV7-9 and TRBJ1-5; 7 bases are shared with TRBD1. The V gene end was trimmed by 5 bases and the J gene end by 6 bases; junction bases not matched to a gene: 7. Per the germline V gene, CDR1 is SEHNR and CDR2 is FQNEAQ (reference sequence). The CDR3 is made up of 14 amino acids. CDR3 bases: TGTGCCAGCAGCCTCACAGGGGATCGTCAGCCCCAGCATTTT. Translated: CASSLTGDRQPQHF.

This chain joins TRBV19 and TRBJ2-1, with 8 bases identical to TRBD1. With 3 bases clipped from V and 5 bases from J, the junction kept 3 bases outside the gene matches. CDR3 length equals 14 residues. Germline lookup yields CDR1 LNHDA and CDR2 SQIVND (reference sequence). DNA for the CDR3: TGTGCCAGTAGTATGTGGACAGGGAACAATGAGCAGTTCTTC. Protein sequence: CASSMWTGNNEQFF. The variable domain in full, with the rest retrieved from reference TRBV19 and TRBJ2-1, is DGGITQSPKYLFRKEGQNVTLSCEQNLNHDAMYWYRQDPGQGLRLIYYSQIVNDFQKGDIAEGYSVSREKKESFPLTVTSAQKNPTAFYLCASSMWTGNNEQFFGPGTRLTVL.

This clonotype came up a few times. The chain joins TRBV7-9 to TRBJ1-5, with 9 bases identical to TRBD1. The CDR3 extends over 16 amino acids. Germline V lookup: CDR1 SEHNR, CDR2 FQNEAQ (reference sequence). J lost 4 bases, V lost 5 bases, and 9 bases had no gene match. CDR3 in DNA: TGTGCCAGCAGCCGCGGACAGGGGCTGGATAATCAGCCCCAGCATTTT. Its protein product is CASSRGQGLDNQPQHF. Combining the CDR3 with reference TRBV7-9 and TRBJ1-5 gives the whole variable domain DTGVSQNPRHKITKRGQNVTFRCDPISEHNRLYWYRQTLGQGPEFLTYFQNEAQLEKSRLLSDRFSAERPKGSFSTLEIQRTEQGDSAMYLCASSRGQGLDNQPQHFGDGTRLSIL.

CDR3 protein: CASSPWTAVEQFF. The CDR3 region has the DNA TGTGCCAGCAGCCCATGGACAGCGGTGGAGCAGTTCTTC. The chain joins TRBV5-5 to TRBJ2-1; possibly TRBD1 for D (6 bases). In germline, CDR1 is SGHKS, CDR2 YYEKEE (reference sequence). There are 13 residues in the CDR3. V was cut by 4 bases and J by 10 bases, with 15 bases left in between.

This clonotype was counted between two and nine times. The rearrangement links TRBV5-1 to TRBJ1-1, with D hard to call. Germline CDR1 reads SGHRS; CDR2 reads YFSETQ. The CDR3 runs to 14 residues. V gave up 0 bases and J gave up 1 base, with 7 bases separating them. The CDR3 sequence: CASSLDYRNTEAFF. The CDR3 DNA sequence: TGCGCCAGCAGCTTGGACTACAGGAACACTGAAGCTTTCTTT.

This clonotype was observed a handful of times. The chain carries TRBV6-2 or TRBV6-3 and TRBJ2-5; the D is unclear. The V and J ends lost 2 bases and 5 bases respectively, with 12 bases between them. This CDR3 has 14 amino acids. CDR1 is MNHEY and CDR2 is SVGEGT in the germline V gene. The CDR3 protein is CASSYGSLPETQYF. The CDR3, as DNA: TGTGCCAGCAGTTACGGGTCCCTACCGGAGACCCAGTACTTC.

This clonotype was found a few times. Sequence at one end of the junction differs from germline and may be a read error. This sequence joins TRBV7-7 and TRBJ2-2; no clear D gene. This CDR3 is 20 amino acids long. Per the germline V gene, CDR1 is SSHAT and CDR2 is FNYEAQ (reference sequence). CDR3 nucleotide sequence: TGTGCTAGCAGCTTAAGTAGTAAGGTCTCACGGCTTGAGGAGACCGGGGAGCTGTTTTTT. Translating gives CASSLSSKVSRLEETGELFF.

The rearrangement joins TRBV10-2 to TRBJ1-1; TRBD1 might be the D (5 bases). The CDR3 is 11 residues long. The V and J ends lost 9 bases and 4 bases respectively, with 9 bases between them. Per germline, CDR1 WSHSY and CDR2 SAAADI. The CDR3 loop reads CASWGGTEAFF. The CDR3 DNA is TGCGCCAGTTGGGGGGGCACTGAAGCTTTCTTT.

Only a few counts were recorded for this clonotype. The chain carries TRBV27 and TRBJ1-6; D gene ambiguous. Germline lookup yields CDR1 MNHEY and CDR2 SMNVEV (reference sequence). Trimming took 0 bases from V and 0 from J, leaving 12 bases between them. This CDR3 is built from 18 residues. Here the CDR3 reads CASSLSVGISSYNSPLHF. The CDR3 DNA reads as TGTGCCAGCAGTTTATCTGTCGGAATAAGCTCCTATAATTCACCCCTCCACTTT.

This clonotype was observed at least ten times. The V call is TRBV20-1, the J call TRBJ2-7; perhaps TRBD2 as D (5 bases). The CDR3 spans 11 residues. The germline CDR1 and CDR2 sequences are DFQATT and SNEGSKA (reference sequence). The V and J ends lost 6 bases and 7 bases respectively, with 13 bases between them. CDR3 protein: CSARLAKEQYF. CDR3 bases: TGCAGTGCCCGGCTAGCCAAGGAGCAGTACTTC.

This sequence joins TRBV7-8 and TRBJ2-2; the D gene is possibly TRBD1 (6 bases). This CDR3 contains 13 residues. Germline lookup yields CDR1 SGHVS and CDR2 FQNEAQ. Trimming removed 3 bases from V and 8 bases from J, with 10 bases in between. Here the CDR3 reads CASSLDSFGELFF. In DNA, the CDR3 is TGTGCCAGCAGCTTGGACAGTTTTGGGGAGCTGTTTTTT.

This clonotype was seen a handful of times. The chain joins TRBV4-1 to TRBJ2-1, with no clear D. Trimming left V 4 bases short and J 2 bases short, with 9 bases between. Germline V lookup: CDR1 MGHRA, CDR2 YSYEKL. CDR3 size: 14 residues. The CDR3 region is CASSPYRAYNEQFF. The CDR3, as DNA: TGCGCCAGCAGCCCCTACCGGGCCTACAATGAGCAGTTCTTC.

A few counts support this clonotype. The rearrangement joins TRBV25-1 to TRBJ2-3, with a weak D call TRBD1 (5 bases). This CDR3 comprises 18 residues. Germline lookup yields CDR1 MGHDK and CDR2 SYGVNS. V was shortened by 4 bases and J by 1 base, with 21 bases between the two germline ends. CDR3 bases: TGTGCCAGCAGTGGGCCGATAGCAGGGCAAGGAGGCACAGATACGCAGTATTTT. As protein: CASSGPIAGQGGTDTQYF.

This clonotype was seen only a few times. The chain couples TRBV18 to TRBJ1-6; tentatively, D is TRBD1 (5 bases). Trimming took 3 bases from V and 7 from J, leaving 13 bases between them. The germline gives CDR1 KGHSH, CDR2 LQKENI. The CDR3 spans 15 residues. Here the CDR3 reads CASSPRDGINSPLHF. The CDR3 coding sequence is TGTGCCAGCTCACCCCGGGACGGGATCAATTCACCCCTCCACTTT. The full variable domain, completed using reference TRBV18 and TRBJ1-6, is NAGVMQNPRHLVRRRGQEARLRCSPMKGHSHVYWYRQLPEEGLKFMVYLQKENIIDESGMPKERFSAEFPKEGPSILRIQQVVRGDSAAYFCASSPRDGINSPLHFGNGTRLTVT.

This clonotype was observed a few times. The chain carries TRBV7-2 and TRBJ2-7, with TRBD1 matching 7 bases. In germline, CDR1 is SGHTA, CDR2 FQGNSA. The CDR3 runs to 15 residues. The V gene end was trimmed by 5 bases and the J gene end by 3 bases; junction bases not matched to a gene: 10. CDR3 in DNA: TGTGCCAGCAGCCAATGGACAGGACCGGACTACGAGCAGTACTTC. Translation: CASSQWTGPDYEQYF.

This clonotype was seen a few times. The V and J genes are TRBV4-1 and TRBJ1-2; D possibly corresponds to TRBD1 (6 bases). The CDR3 totals 15 residues. V lost 1 base and J lost 3, with 12 bases in between. Germline V gives CDR1 MGHRA, CDR2 YSYEKL. CDR3 bases: TGCGCCAGCAGCCAAGCTTCGGGGGGCGACTATGGCTACACCTTC. It encodes CASSQASGGDYGYTF.

This clonotype was seen a few times. The chain carries TRBV15 and TRBJ2-7; D ambiguous. V shed 1 base and J shed 3 bases, with 10 bases lying between them. The CDR3 sequence is 14 residues long. CDR1 and CDR2 (germline): LNHNV, YYDKDF (reference sequence). CDR3 sequence reads: CATSRVARNYEQYF. CDR3 in DNA: TGTGCCACCAGCAGAGTCGCTAGGAACTACGAGCAGTACTTC.

This clonotype was counted between two and nine times. The gene calls are TRBV4-2 and TRBJ1-1; no definite D call. V lost 2 bases, J lost 7 bases, and 17 bases lay in between. This CDR3 comprises 15 residues. CDR1 and CDR2 (germline): LGHNA, YNFKEQ. This chain's CDR3 is CASSQIGGRDSEAFF. CDR3 bases: TGTGCCAGCAGCCAAATAGGCGGAAGGGATAGTGAAGCTTTCTTT.

This clonotype was counted many times. The V call is TRBV10-3, the J call TRBJ2-3; 7 nucleotides match TRBD1. The CDR3 is made up of 12 amino acids. J gave up 4 bases and V 10 bases, and 5 bases lay outside the gene matches. CDR1 and CDR2 (germline): ENHRY, SYGVKD. CDR3 coding DNA: TGTGCCAGCCGACAGGGCGCAGATACGCAGTATTTT. It yields the protein CASRQGADTQYF.

The sample holds many counts of this clonotype. The chain is built from TRBV29-1 and TRBJ2-1; TRBD1 agrees at 9 bases. With 4 bases clipped from V and 2 bases from J, the junction kept 0 bases outside the gene matches. The CDR3 is made up of 13 amino acids. Germline loops: CDR1 SQVTM, CDR2 ANQGSEA. The CDR3 region is CSVGTGAYNEQFF. The CDR3 nucleotides read TGCAGCGTTGGGACAGGGGCCTACAATGAGCAGTTCTTC.

This clonotype was counted a few times. This chain uses TRBV5-6 with TRBJ2-2; a weak D match, TRBD1 (5 bases). The CDR3 contains 15 residues. CDR1 is SGHDT and CDR2 is YYEEEE in the germline V gene. V was trimmed by 2 bases and J by 2 bases, leaving 10 bases between them. The CDR3 bases are TGTGCCAGCAGCTTTGCTACAGGAAACACCGGGGAGCTGTTTTTT. Its protein is CASSFATGNTGELFF.

This clonotype was counted at least ten times. The chain combines TRBV29-1 with TRBJ1-1, with D perhaps matching TRBD1 (5 bases). Germline V CDR1 and CDR2: SQVTM, ANQGSEA. V was clipped by 3 bases and J by 1 base, with 15 bases between them. There are 15 residues in the CDR3. The CDR3 bases are TGCAGCGTTGAGGGGGGGATCGTCAGGAACACTGAAGCTTTCTTT. Protein: CSVEGGIVRNTEAFF. Looking up the rest from reference TRBV29-1 and TRBJ1-1 gives the full variable domain: SAVISQKPSRDICQRGTSLTIQCQVDSQVTMMFWYRQQPGQSLTLIATANQGSEATYESGFVIDKFPISRPNLTFSTLTVSNMSPEDSSIYLCSVEGGIVRNTEAFFGQGTRLTVV.

This clonotype was recorded a few times. This chain uses TRBV12-3 or TRBV12-4 with TRBJ2-1; D gene ambiguous. With 7 bases removed from V and 2 bases from J, the gap between germline ends came to 18 bases. This CDR3 is 16 amino acids long. The CDR3 sequence: CASTLLQTRPYNEQFF. The CDR3 coding sequence is TGTGCCAGCACCCTACTTCAGACCCGTCCCTACAATGAGCAGTTCTTC.

The genes are TRBV20-1 and TRBJ2-1; 8 bases line up with TRBD2. The ends lost 3 bases at V and 1 base at J; junction bases unmatched: 14. Germline V gene lookup returns CDR1 DFQATT and CDR2 SNEGSKA (reference sequence). The CDR3 loop spans 18 amino acids. CDR3 in DNA: TGCAGTGCTAGGCCTGGGGACCTACTAGCGGATTCCTACAATGAGCAGTTCTTC. This sequence encodes CSARPGDLLADSYNEQFF.